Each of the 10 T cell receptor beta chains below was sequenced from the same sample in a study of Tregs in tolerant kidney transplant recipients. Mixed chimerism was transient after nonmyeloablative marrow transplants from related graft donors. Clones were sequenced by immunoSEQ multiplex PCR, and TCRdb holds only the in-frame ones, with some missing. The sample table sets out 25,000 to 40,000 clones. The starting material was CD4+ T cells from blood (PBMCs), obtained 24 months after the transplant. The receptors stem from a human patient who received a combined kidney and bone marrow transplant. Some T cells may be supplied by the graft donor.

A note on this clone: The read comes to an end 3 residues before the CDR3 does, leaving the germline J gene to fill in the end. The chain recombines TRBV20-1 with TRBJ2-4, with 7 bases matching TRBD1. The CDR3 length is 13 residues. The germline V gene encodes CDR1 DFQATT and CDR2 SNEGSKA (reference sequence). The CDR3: CSARDLGTVYQYF. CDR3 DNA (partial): TGCAGTGCTAGAGATTTAGGGACAGTCTAT.

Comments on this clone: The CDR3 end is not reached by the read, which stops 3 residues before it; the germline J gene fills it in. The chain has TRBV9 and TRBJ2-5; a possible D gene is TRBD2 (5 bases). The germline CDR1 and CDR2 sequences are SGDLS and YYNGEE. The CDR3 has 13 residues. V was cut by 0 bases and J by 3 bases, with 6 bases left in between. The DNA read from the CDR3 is TGTGCCAGCAGCGTAGGGACTGAAGAGACC. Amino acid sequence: CASSVGTEET. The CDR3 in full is CASSVGTEETQYF.

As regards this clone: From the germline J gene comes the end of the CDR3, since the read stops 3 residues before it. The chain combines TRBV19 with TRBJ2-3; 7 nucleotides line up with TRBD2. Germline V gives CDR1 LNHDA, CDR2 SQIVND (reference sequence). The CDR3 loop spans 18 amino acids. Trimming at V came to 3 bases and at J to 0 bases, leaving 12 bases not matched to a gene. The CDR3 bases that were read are TGTGCCAGTAGTATCTACCCGTGGCTAGCGGCTAGCACAGATACG. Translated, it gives CASSIYPWLAASTDT. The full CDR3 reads CASSIYPWLAASTDTQYF.

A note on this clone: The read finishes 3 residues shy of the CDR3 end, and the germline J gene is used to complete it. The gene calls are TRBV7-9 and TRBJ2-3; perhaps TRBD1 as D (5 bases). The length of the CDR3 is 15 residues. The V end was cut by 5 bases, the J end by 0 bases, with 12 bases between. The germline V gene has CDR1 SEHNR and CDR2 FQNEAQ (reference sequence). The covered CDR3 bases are TGTGCCAGCAGCCCAGGACAAACTAGCACAGATACG. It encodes CASSPGQTSTDT. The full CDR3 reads CASSPGQTSTDTQYF.

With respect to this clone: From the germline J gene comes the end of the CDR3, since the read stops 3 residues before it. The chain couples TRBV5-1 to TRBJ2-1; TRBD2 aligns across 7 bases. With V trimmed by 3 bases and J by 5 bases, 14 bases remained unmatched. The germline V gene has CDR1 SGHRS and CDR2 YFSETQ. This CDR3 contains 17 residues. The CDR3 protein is CASSWRGGPTGNNEQFF. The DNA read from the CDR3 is TGCGCCAGCAGCTGGAGGGGAGGGCCGACGGGCAACAATGAG.

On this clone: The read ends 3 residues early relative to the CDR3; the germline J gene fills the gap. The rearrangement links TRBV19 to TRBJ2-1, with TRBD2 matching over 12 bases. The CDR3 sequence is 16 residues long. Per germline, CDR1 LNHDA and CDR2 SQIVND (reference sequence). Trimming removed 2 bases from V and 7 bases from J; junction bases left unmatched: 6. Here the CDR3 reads CASSIKLAGGVNEQFF. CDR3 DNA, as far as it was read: TGTGCCAGTAGTATAAAACTAGCGGGAGGTGTAAATGAG.

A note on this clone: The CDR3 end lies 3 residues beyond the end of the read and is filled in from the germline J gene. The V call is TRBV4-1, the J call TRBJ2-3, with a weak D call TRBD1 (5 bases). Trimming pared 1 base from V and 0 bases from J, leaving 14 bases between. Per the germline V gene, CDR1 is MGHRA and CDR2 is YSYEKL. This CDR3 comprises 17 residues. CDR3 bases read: TGCGCCAGCAGCCAAGTGTTGCCCAGGGCTAGCACAGATACG. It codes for CASSQVLPRASTDT. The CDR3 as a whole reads CASSQVLPRASTDTQYF.

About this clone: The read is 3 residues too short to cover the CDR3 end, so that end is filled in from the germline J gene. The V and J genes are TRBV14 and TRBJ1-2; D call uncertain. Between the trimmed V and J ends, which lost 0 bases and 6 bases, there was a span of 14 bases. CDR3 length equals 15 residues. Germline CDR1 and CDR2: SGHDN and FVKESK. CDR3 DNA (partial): TGTGCCAGCAGCCAAGATATGACACCCAGCCATGGC. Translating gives CASSQDMTPSHG. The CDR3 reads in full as CASSQDMTPSHGYTF. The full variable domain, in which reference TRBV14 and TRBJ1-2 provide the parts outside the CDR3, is EAGVTQFPSHSVIEKGQTVTLRCDPISGHDNLYWYRRVMGKEIKFLLHFVKESKQDESGMPNNRFLAERTGGTYSTLKVQPAELEDSGVYFCASSQDMTPSHGYTFGSGTRLTVV.

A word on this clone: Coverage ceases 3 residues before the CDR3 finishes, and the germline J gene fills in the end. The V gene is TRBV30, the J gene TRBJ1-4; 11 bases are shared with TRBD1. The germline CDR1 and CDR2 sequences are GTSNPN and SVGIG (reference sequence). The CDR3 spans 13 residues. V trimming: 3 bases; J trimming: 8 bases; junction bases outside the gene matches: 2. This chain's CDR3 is CAWSGTGGEKLFF. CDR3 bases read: TGTGCCTGGAGCGGGACAGGGGGAGAAAAA.

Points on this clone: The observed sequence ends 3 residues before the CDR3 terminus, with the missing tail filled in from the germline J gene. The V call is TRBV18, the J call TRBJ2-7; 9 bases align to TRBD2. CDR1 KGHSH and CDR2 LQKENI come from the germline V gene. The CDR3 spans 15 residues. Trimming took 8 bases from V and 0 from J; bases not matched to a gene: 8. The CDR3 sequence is CASQGAGGISYEQYF. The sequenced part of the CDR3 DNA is TGTGCCAGCCAGGGAGCGGGAGGAATCTCCTACGAG.